Reported below is one T cell receptor (beta chain). Antigen unknown. These data belong to a study of T-cell memory formation after mild COVID-19. Study findings and constraints: Certain responding clones were present in pre-infection memory, suggesting participation of cross-reactive memory.

Per the germline V gene, CDR1 is SEHNR and CDR2 is FQNEAQ (reference sequence). V gave up 2 bases and J gave up 7 bases, with 6 bases separating them. The CDR3 totals 12 residues. TCRdb redid the calling of the 5' RACE reads with MiXCR, one entry per CDR3 protein. The sample includes 210,000 or so distinct CDR3 sequences, 15% to 20% seen only once; the top ten take 2.4%. The receptor's source is an adult woman who had mild COVID-19 (a few samples of this study predate the infection). Cell type and time point are not known. The chain joins TRBV7-9 to TRBJ1-5, with D unresolved. Material for sequencing was PBMCs or a T cell subset sorted from them (not recorded which). The CDR3 reads CASSLYEQPQHF. CDR3 in DNA: TGTGCCAGCAGCTTATATGAGCAGCCCCAGCATTTT.